One TCR beta chain is described in this entry. Seattle-derived patients entered the study during active infection and were followed longitudinally. The sample is drawn from a study of blood T cell repertoires in COVID-19. Study details: The analysed material was cDNA or gDNA that came from T cells, B-cell-depleted T cells, or PBMCs.

Data came from immunoSEQ multiplex PCR; TCRdb stores just in-frame clones and leaves some out. The sample lists 310,000 or so clones; almost 90% were seen once. Germline loops: CDR1 MNHEY, CDR2 SMNVEV (reference sequence). This CDR3 has 16 residues. The germline V and J ends were trimmed by 5 bases and 6 bases, with 20 bases remaining between them. Specimen: peripheral blood. The rearrangement joins TRBV27 to TRBJ2-1; tentative D call: TRBD2 (5 bases). This TCR came from a woman in her thirties with COVID-19, enrolled during active disease. The CDR3 is CASSPIREPSGNEQFF. The DNA of the CDR3 is TGTGCCAGCAGTCCGATCCGGGAACCCTCGGGCAATGAGCAGTTCTTC.